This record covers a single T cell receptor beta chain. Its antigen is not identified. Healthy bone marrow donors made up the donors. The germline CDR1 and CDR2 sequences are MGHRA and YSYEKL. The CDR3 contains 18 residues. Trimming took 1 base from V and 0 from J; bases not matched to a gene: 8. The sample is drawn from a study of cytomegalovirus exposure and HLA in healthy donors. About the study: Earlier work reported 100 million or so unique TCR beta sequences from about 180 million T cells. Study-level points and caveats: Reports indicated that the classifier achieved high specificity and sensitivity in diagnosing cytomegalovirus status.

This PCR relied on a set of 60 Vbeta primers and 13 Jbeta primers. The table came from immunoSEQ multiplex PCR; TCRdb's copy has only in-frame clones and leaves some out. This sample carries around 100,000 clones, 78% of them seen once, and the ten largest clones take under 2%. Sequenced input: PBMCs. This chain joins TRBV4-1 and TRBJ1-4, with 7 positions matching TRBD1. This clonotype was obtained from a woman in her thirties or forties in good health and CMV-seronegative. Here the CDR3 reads CASSQANAGTATNEKLFF. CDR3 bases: TGCGCCAGCAGCCAAGCCAACGCCGGGACAGCAACTAATGAAAAACTGTTTTTT.